This T cell receptor beta chain derives from a study of cytomegalovirus exposure and HLA in healthy donors. V lost 5 bases and J lost 0, with 14 bases in between. Germline loops: CDR1 LNHNV, CDR2 YYDKDF (reference sequence). The CDR3 consists of 15 residues. The PCR was carried out with 60 Vbeta primers and 13 Jbeta primers. The assay was immunoSEQ multiplex PCR, and TCRdb's table has in-frame clones only and misses some. The table has 170,000 or so clones, 80% seen once. Sequenced material: PBMCs. The TCR was taken from a boy younger than 18 in good health and CMV-seronegative. This sequence joins TRBV15 and TRBJ2-7, with D possibly matching TRBD2 (5 bases). The chain's CDR3 is CATSRSAGASYEQYF. The CDR3 DNA sequence: TGTGCCACCAGCCGGTCCGCGGGCGCCTCCTACGAGCAGTACTTC.